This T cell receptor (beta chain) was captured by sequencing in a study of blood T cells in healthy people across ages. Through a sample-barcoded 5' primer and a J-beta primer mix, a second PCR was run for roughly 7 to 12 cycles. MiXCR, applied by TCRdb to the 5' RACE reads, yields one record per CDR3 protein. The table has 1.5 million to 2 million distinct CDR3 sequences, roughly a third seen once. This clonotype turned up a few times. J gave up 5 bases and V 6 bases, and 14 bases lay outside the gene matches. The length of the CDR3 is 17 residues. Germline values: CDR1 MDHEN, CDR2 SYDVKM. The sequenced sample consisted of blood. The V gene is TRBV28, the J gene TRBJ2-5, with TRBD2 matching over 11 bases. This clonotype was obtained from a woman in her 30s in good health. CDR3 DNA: TGTGCCAGCAGCCCTCCGGGACTAGCGGCAGGGTGGGAGACCCAGTACTTC. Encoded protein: CASSPPGLAAGWETQYF.